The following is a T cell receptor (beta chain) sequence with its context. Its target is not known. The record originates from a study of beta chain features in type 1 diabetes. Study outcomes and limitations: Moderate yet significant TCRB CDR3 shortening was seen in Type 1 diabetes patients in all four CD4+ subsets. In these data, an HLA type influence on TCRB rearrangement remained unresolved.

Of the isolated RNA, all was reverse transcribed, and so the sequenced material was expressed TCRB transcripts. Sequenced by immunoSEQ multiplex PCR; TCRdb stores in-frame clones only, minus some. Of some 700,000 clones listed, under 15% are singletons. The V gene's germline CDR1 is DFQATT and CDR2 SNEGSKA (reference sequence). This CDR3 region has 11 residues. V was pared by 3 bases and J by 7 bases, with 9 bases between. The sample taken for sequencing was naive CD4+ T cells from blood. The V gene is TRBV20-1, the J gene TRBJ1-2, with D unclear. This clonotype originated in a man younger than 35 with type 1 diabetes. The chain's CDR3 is CSASPTAGYTF. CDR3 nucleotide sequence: TGCAGTGCTAGTCCCACAGCTGGCTACACCTTC.